This passage covers 11 T cell receptor beta chains from one sample sequenced in a study of T-cell memory formation after mild COVID-19. TCRdb re-analysed the 5' RACE reads in MiXCR, keeping a single row per CDR3 protein. The sample carries about 110,000 distinct CDR3 sequences, over 15% recorded once. Sequences were obtained from PBMCs or a T cell subset sorted from them (not recorded which). The receptors were gathered from a man aged 18 to 29 who had mild COVID-19 (a few samples of this study predate the infection). Cell type and time point are not known.

The chain uses TRBV6-6 and TRBJ1-5; 11 bases match TRBD1. The junction had 9 bases not matched to a gene; V was cut back by 3 bases and J by 5 bases. CDR3 length equals 17 residues. The V gene's germline CDR1 is MNHNY and CDR2 SVGAGI (reference sequence). CDR3 in amino acids: CASSYGTGGTWDQPQHF. DNA for the CDR3: TGTGCCAGCAGTTATGGGACAGGGGGGACGTGGGATCAGCCCCAGCATTTT.

This clonotype has a handful of counts. This rearrangement joins TRBV23-1 to TRBJ2-1; D perhaps matches TRBD2 (5 bases). TRBV23-1 is classed as an ORF, of uncertain function. This CDR3 is built from 17 residues. Deletions cut 0 bases from V and 5 bases from J, with 17 bases between. In nucleotides, the CDR3 is TGCGCCAGCAGTCAATCCCCGGAGGATTGCCCCCACAATGAGCAGTTCTTC. Its translation is CASSQSPEDCPHNEQFF.

This clonotype has at least ten counts. This rearrangement joins TRBV3-1 to TRBJ2-7, with D possibly called TRBD1 or TRBD2 (5 bases each). CDR1 and CDR2 from the germline V gene are LGHDT and YNNKEL (reference sequence). The CDR3 totals 14 residues. V was pared by 2 bases and J by 4 bases, with 12 bases between. CDR3 residues: CASSQTGAVYEQYF. In nucleotides, the CDR3 is TGTGCCAGCAGCCAAACCGGGGCGGTATACGAGCAGTACTTC.

This clonotype was counted once. This chain links TRBV5-6 with TRBJ1-1; the D gene is possibly TRBD1 (6 bases). This CDR3 is built from 15 residues. The V gene's germline CDR1 is SGHDT and CDR2 YYEEEE. V dropped 1 base and J dropped 1 base, with 11 bases sitting between them. The CDR3: CASSLLNRENTEAFF. The CDR3 DNA sequence: TGTGCCAGCAGCTTGTTGAACAGGGAGAACACTGAAGCTTTCTTT.

V is TRBV5-1 and J is TRBJ2-1; 8 nucleotides line up with TRBD1. The CDR3 runs 14 residues. CDR1 and CDR2 (germline): SGHRS, YFSETQ. V trimming: 0 bases; J trimming: 8 bases; junction bases outside the gene matches: 4. CDR3 nucleotides: TGCGCCAGCAGCTTGGACTCAGGGGGCGATGAGCAGTTCTTC. This translates into CASSLDSGGDEQFF.

This chain joins TRBV4-2 and TRBJ2-1, with TRBD2 matching 8 bases. CDR1 and CDR2 (germline): LGHNA, YNFKEQ. Losses at the gene ends were 0 bases for V and 6 bases for J; bases not matched to a gene: 7. CDR3 size: 16 residues. The DNA of the CDR3 is TGTGCCAGCAGCCAAGAAGACGGGACTAGGGGCAATGAGCAGTTCTTC. As protein: CASSQEDGTRGNEQFF.

This clonotype was counted at least ten times. V is TRBV20-1 and J is TRBJ2-5; 7 positions agree with TRBD1. The CDR3 extends over 13 amino acids. With V trimmed by 1 base and J by 3 bases, 2 bases remained unmatched. Germline V lookup: CDR1 DFQATT, CDR2 SNEGSKA (reference sequence). In DNA form, the CDR3 reads TGCAGTGCTAGAGCTCAGGGGGAAGAGACCCAGTACTTC. It yields the protein CSARAQGEETQYF.

This chain uses TRBV6-5 with TRBJ2-5, with a possible D match to TRBD1 (6 bases). The V gene's germline CDR1 is MNHEY and CDR2 SVGAGI. CDR3 length: 17 residues. V dropped 5 bases and J dropped 1 base, with 20 bases sitting between them. This CDR3 reads CASSTGFGSRPQETQYF. Here the CDR3 DNA reads TGTGCCAGCAGTACAGGGTTCGGGTCCAGGCCCCAAGAGACCCAGTACTTC.

This clonotype showed up just a few times. This rearrangement joins TRBV4-3 to TRBJ2-2; the match to TRBD2 covers 12 bases. The CDR3 is made up of 16 amino acids. Looked up from germline, CDR1 is LGHNA and CDR2 is YSLEER. The V gene end was trimmed by 4 bases and the J gene end by 7 bases; junction bases not matched to a gene: 7. The CDR3 loop is CASSLLAGGSSGELFF. The DNA for the CDR3 is TGCGCCAGCAGCCTACTAGCGGGGGGTAGCAGCGGGGAGCTGTTTTTT.

This clonotype was counted at least ten times. The J gene is TRBJ2-3, the V gene TRBV6-5; 11 bases agree with TRBD1. This CDR3 is 14 amino acids long. Per the germline V gene, CDR1 is MNHEY and CDR2 is SVGAGI. J gave up 5 bases and V 5 bases, and 3 bases lay outside the gene matches. DNA of the CDR3: TGTGCCAGCAGTGGACAGGGGGCAGTAGATACGCAGTATTTT. This encodes CASSGQGAVDTQYF.

There are a few counts of this clonotype. The genes are TRBV20-1 and TRBJ2-3; the D is unclear. The CDR3 has 14 amino acids. Trimming took off 2 bases at V and 6 bases at J, with 15 bases between the two ends. Germline CDR1 reads DFQATT; CDR2 reads SNEGSKA (reference sequence). The CDR3 protein is CSARPPALPDTQYF. CDR3 bases: TGCAGTGCTAGACCCCCTGCCCTCCCGGATACGCAGTATTTT.